This T cell receptor (beta chain) derives from a study of early T cells in non-severe SARS-CoV-2 infection. Study background: Alpha and beta chains were unpaired, from unsorted whole-blood bulk RNA.

For this clonotype: Its matching antigen is unknown.

Unique molecular identifiers were attached to individual cDNA molecules. Via MiXCR, TCRdb re-called the 5' RACE reads, giving one row per CDR3 protein. The table shows approximately 62,000 distinct CDR3 sequences, with 12% occurring only once. Findings of the study overall: In VDJdb matching, anti-spike CD8 responses were favored while private and CD4 specificities went missing.

The receptor was derived from an adult who was a healthcare worker with PCR-confirmed SARS-CoV-2 infection or an uninfected control (not recorded which). The sample comprised whole blood.

CDR3 region: CASSPGLGGNEQFF. The CDR3 DNA sequence: TGTGCCAGCAGCCCGGGACTAGGGGGCAATGAGCAGTTCTTC. The chain couples TRBV27 to TRBJ2-1; the match to TRBD2 covers 8 bases. Trimming cost V 6 bases and J 6 bases; bases outside gene matches: 7. The CDR3 has 14 residues. Germline V CDR1 and CDR2: MNHEY, SMNVEV (reference sequence).